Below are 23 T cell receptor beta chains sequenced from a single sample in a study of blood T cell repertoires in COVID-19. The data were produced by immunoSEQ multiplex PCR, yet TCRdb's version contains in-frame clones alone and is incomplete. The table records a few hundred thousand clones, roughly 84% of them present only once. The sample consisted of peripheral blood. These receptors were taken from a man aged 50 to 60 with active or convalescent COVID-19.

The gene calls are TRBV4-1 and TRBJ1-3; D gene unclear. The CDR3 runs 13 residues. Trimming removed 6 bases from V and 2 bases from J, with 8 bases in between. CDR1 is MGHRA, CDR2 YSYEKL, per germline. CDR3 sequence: CASSQLAGNTIYF. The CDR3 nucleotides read TGCGCCAGCAGTCAATTAGCTGGAAACACCATATATTTT.

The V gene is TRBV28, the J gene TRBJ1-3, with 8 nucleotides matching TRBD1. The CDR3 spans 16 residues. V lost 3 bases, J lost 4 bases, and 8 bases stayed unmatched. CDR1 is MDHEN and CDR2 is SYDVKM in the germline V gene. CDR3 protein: CASSFRDRILGNTIYF. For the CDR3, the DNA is TGTGCCAGCAGTTTCCGGGACAGGATATTGGGAAACACCATATATTTT.

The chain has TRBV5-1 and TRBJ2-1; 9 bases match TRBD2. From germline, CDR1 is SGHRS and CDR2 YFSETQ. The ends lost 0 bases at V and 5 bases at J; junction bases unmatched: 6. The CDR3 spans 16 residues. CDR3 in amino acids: CASSLVAGGPDNEQFF. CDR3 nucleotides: TGCGCCAGCAGCTTGGTTGCGGGGGGGCCGGACAATGAGCAGTTCTTC.

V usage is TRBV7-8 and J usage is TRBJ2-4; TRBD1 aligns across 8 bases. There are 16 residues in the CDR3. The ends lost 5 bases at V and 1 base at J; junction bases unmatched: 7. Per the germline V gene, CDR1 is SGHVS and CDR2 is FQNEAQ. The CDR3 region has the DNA TGTGCCAGCAGCCCTTGGACAGGGAGGGCCAAAAACATTCAGTACTTC. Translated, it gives CASSPWTGRAKNIQYF.

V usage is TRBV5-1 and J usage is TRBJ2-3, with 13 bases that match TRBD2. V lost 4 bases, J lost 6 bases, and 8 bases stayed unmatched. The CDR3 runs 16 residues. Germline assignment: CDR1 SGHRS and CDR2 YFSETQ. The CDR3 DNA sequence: TGCGCCAGCAGCGGAACTAGCGGGGGGGCGGTGGATACGCAGTATTTT. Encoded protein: CASSGTSGGAVDTQYF.

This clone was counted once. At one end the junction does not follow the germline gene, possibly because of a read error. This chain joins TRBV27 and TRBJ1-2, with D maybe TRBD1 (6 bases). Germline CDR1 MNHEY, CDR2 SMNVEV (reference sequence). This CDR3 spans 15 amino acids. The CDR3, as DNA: TGTGCCAGCAATTTAAAGCAGGGGACCTACTATGGCTACACCTTC. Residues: CASNLKQGTYYGYTF.

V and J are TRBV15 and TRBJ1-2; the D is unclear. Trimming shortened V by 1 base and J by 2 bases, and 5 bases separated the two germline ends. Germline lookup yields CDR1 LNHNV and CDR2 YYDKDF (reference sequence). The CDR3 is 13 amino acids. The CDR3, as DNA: TGTGCCACCAGCAGAGCGTTGAACTATGGCTACACCTTC. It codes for CATSRALNYGYTF.

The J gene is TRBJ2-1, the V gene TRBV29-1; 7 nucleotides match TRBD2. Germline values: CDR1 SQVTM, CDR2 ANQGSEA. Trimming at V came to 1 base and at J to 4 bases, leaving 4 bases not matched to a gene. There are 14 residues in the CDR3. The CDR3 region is CSVEVGGRYNEQFF. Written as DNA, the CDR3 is TGCAGCGTTGAAGTGGGAGGGCGATACAATGAGCAGTTCTTC.

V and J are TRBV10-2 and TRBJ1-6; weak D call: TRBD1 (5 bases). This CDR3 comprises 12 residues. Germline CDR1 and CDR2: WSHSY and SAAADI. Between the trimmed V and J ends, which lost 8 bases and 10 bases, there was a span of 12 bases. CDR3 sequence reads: CASGVGQSPLHF. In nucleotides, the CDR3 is TGCGCCAGCGGAGTGGGGCAATCACCCCTCCACTTT.

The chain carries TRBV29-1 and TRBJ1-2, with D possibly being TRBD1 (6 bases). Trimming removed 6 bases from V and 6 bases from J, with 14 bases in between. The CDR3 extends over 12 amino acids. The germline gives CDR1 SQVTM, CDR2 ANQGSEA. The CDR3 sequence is CSVGEYRDGYTF. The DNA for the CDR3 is TGCAGCGTCGGAGAATACAGGGATGGCTACACCTTC.

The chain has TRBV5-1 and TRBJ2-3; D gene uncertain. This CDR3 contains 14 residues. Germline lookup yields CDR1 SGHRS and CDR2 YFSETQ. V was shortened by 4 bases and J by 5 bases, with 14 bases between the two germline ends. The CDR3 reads CASSPVSYRDTQYF. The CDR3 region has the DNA TGCGCCAGCAGCCCCGTTTCTTATCGAGATACGCAGTATTTT.

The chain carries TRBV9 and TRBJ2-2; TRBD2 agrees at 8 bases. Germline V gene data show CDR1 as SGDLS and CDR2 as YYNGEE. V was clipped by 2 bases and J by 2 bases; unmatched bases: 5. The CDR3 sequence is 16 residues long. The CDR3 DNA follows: TGTGCCAGCAGCGTCAGTAGCGGGACCAACACCGGGGAGCTGTTTTTT. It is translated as CASSVSSGTNTGELFF. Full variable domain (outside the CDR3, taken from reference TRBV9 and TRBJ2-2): DSGVTQTPKHLITATGQRVTLRCSPRSGDLSVYWYQQSLDQGLQFLIQYYNGEERAKGNILERFSAQQFPDLHSELNLSSLELGDSALYFCASSVSSGTNTGELFFGEGSRLTVL.

The CDR3 DNA follows: TGTGCCAGCAGCGTAGCGTCAGGGTATGGAGGGGGCTACACCTTC. This translates into CASSVASGYGGGYTF. J is TRBJ1-2 and V is TRBV9; D possibly corresponds to TRBD1 (5 bases). The CDR3 runs 15 residues. Trimming took 0 bases from V and 8 from J, leaving 17 bases between them. Looked up from germline, CDR1 is SGDLS and CDR2 is YYNGEE.

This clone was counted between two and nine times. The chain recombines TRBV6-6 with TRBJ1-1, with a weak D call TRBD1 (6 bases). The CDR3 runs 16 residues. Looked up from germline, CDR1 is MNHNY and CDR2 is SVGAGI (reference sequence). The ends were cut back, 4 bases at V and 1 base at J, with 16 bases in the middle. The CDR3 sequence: CASSSFTGTPNTEAFF. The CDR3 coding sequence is TGTGCCAGCAGTTCCTTTACAGGGACCCCGAACACTGAAGCTTTCTTT.

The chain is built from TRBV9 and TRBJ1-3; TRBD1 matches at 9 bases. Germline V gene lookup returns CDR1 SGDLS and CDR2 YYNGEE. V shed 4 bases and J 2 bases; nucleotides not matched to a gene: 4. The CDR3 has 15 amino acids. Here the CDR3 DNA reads TGTGCCAGCAGCTCCCGACAGGGGGCTGGAAACACCATATATTTT. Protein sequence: CASSSRQGAGNTIYF. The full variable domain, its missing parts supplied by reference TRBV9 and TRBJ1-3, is DSGVTQTPKHLITATGQRVTLRCSPRSGDLSVYWYQQSLDQGLQFLIQYYNGEERAKGNILERFSAQQFPDLHSELNLSSLELGDSALYFCASSSRQGAGNTIYFGEGSWLTVV.

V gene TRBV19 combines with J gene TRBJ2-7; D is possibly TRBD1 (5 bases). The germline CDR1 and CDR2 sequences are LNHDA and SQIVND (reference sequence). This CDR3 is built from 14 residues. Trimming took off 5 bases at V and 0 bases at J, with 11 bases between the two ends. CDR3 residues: CASSSAGNSYEQYF. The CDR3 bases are TGTGCCAGTAGTTCGGCAGGGAACTCCTACGAGCAGTACTTC.

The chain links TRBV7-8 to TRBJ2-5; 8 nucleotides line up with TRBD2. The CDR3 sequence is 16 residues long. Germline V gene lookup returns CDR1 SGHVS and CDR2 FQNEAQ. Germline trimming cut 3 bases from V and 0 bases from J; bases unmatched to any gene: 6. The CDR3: CASSFGRTSYQETQYF. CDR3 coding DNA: TGTGCCAGCAGCTTCGGTAGGACTAGCTACCAAGAGACCCAGTACTTC.

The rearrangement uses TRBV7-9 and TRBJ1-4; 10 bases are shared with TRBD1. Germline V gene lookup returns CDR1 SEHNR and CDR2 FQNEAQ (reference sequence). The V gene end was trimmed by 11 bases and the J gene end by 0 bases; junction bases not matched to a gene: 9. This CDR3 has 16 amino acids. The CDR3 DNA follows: TGTGCCCGACCGGGACAGGGGTATGCAACTAATGAAAAACTGTTTTTT. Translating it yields CARPGQGYATNEKLFF.

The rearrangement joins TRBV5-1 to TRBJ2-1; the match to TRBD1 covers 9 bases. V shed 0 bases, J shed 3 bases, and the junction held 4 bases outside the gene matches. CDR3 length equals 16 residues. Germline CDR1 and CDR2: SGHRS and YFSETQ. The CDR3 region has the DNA TGCGCCAGCAGCTTGGCTGGGGGACAGGGCTACAATGAGCAGTTCTTC. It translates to CASSLAGGQGYNEQFF.

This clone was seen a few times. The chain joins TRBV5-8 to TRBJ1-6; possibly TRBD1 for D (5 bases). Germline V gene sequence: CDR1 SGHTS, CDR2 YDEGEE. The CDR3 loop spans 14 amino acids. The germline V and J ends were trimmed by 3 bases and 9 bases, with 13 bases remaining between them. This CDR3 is CASSSLGGVSPLHF. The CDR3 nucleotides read TGTGCCAGCAGCTCCCTGGGGGGGGTTTCACCCCTCCACTTT.

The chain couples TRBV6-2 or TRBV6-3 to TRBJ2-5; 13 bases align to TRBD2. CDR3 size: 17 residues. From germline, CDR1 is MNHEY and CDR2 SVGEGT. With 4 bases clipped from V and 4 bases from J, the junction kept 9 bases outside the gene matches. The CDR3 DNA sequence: TGTGCCAGCAGTTTTGGACTAGCGGGGGCCATAGGAGAGACCCAGTACTTC. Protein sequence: CASSFGLAGAIGETQYF.

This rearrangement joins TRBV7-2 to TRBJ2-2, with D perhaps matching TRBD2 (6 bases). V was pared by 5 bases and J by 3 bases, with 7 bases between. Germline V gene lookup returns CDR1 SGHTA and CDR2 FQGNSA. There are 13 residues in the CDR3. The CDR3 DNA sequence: TGTGCCAGCAGCGCGGGACACACCGGGGAGCTGTTTTTT. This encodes CASSAGHTGELFF.

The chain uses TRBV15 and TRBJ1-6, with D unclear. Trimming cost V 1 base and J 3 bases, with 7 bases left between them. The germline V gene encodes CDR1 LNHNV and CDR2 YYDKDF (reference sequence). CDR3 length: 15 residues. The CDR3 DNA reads TGTGCCACCAGCAGAGTCGCAGGCTATAATTCACCCCTCCACTTT. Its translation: CATSRVAGYNSPLHF.